Listed below are T cell receptor beta chains from one sample, sequenced in a study of cytomegalovirus exposure and HLA in healthy donors. Using immunoSEQ multiplex PCR, the repertoire was profiled, and TCRdb retains in-frame clones only, with some absent. The table lists 91,000 or so clones. The sample was PBMCs. All receptors derive from a woman between 25 and 40 years old in good health and CMV-seronegative. Each CDR3 is given with its conserved first and last residue. Each record gives: V gene, D gene, J gene, CDR3 length, CDR3 protein, CDR3 DNA. A D gene is named only where the DNA matches it firmly.

TRBV28	TRBD1	TRBJ2-1	14	CASSSGQGSNEQFF	TGTGCCAGCAGTTCCGGACAGGGAAGCAATGAGCAGTTCTTC
TRBV6-6	TRBD2	TRBJ2-1	12	CGSGGARNEQFF	TGTGGGAGCGGGGGGGCCAGGAATGAGCAGTTCTTC
TRBV7-2	TRBD1	TRBJ1-2	15	CASTPGDRPNYGYTF	TGTGCCAGCACCCCTGGGGACAGGCCTAACTATGGCTACACCTTC
TRBV19	NA	TRBJ1-5	16	CASTGSLTYSNQPQHF	TGTGCCAGTACAGGCAGCCTGACCTATAGCAATCAGCCCCAGCATTTT
TRBV6-1	NA	TRBJ1-1	14	CASSDLSGNTEAFF	TGTGCCAGCAGTGACCTTTCAGGGAACACTGAAGCTTTCTTT
TRBV7-8	TRBD2	TRBJ2-3	14	CASSFRGGSDTQYF	TGTGCCAGCAGCTTCCGGGGGGGCTCCGATACGCAGTATTTT
TRBV18	TRBD1	TRBJ1-5	15	CASSPEDRADEAQHF	TGTGCCAGCTCACCGGAGGACAGGGCGGATGAGGCCCAGCATTTT
TRBV9	NA	TRBJ2-1	14	CASSVRNTYNEQFF	TGTGCCAGCAGCGTGAGGAACACCTACAATGAGCAGTTCTTC
TRBV19	TRBD1	TRBJ2-7	16	CASSHPGQGLTYEQYF	TGTGCCAGTAGTCACCCGGGACAGGGGCTGACCTACGAGCAGTACTTC
TRBV4-1	NA	TRBJ1-5	15	CASSQSFRSNQPQHF	TGCGCCAGCAGCCAATCCTTTCGGAGCAATCAGCCCCAGCATTTT
TRBV13	TRBD1	TRBJ2-7	16	CASSLSTLGQEGEQYF	TGTGCCAGCAGCCTTTCGACTTTGGGACAGGAGGGCGAGCAGTACTTC
TRBV2	TRBD2	TRBJ2-5	14	CASTLGTSVETQYF	TGTGCCAGCACTTTAGGGACTAGCGTAGAGACCCAGTACTTC
TRBV19	TRBD2	TRBJ2-3	16	CASSPGLAGSTDTQYF	TGTGCCAGTAGTCCAGGACTAGCGGGAAGCACAGATACGCAGTATTTT
TRBV6-1	TRBD1	TRBJ2-5	15	CASSRDRGFQETQYF	TGTGCCAGCAGTAGGGACAGGGGGTTTCAAGAGACCCAGTACTTC
TRBV27	NA	TRBJ1-5	16	CASSLLGGAEVKPQHF	TGTGCCAGCAGTTTATTAGGAGGGGCCGAGGTAAAGCCCCAGCATTTT
TRBV7-3	NA	TRBJ2-3	16	CASSQLPGMGSDTQYF	TGTGCCAGCAGCCAACTGCCAGGGATGGGGTCAGATACGCAGTATTTT
TRBV4-1	NA	TRBJ1-2	14	CASSQVEGTIGYTF	TGCGCCAGCAGCCAAGTAGAGGGGACTATTGGCTACACCTTC
TRBV18	NA	TRBJ1-3	15	CASFSDSPSGNTIYF	TGTGCCAGCTTCTCGGACAGTCCCTCTGGAAACACCATATATTTT
TRBV18	TRBD2	TRBJ2-3	16	CASSSGLAGEPDTQYF	TGTGCCAGCTCATCGGGACTAGCGGGAGAACCCGATACGCAGTATTTT
TRBV10-1	NA	TRBJ2-1	16	CASSEWQGTRYDEQFF	TGCGCCAGCAGTGAGTGGCAGGGGACGAGGTACGATGAGCAGTTCTTC
TRBV27	TRBD1	TRBJ2-2	14	CASTFTGGTGELFF	TGTGCCAGCACCTTCACAGGGGGCACCGGGGAGCTGTTTTTT
TRBV5-6	TRBD1	TRBJ1-2	14	CASSSDRGAYGYTF	TGTGCCAGCAGCTCGGACAGGGGGGCCTATGGCTACACCTTC
TRBV27	TRBD1	TRBJ2-7	16	CASSYPTGAGSYEQYF	TGTGCCAGCAGTTACCCTACAGGGGCCGGCTCCTACGAGCAGTACTTC
TRBV7-2	NA	TRBJ1-6	16	CASSSPTGSHNSPLHF	TGTGCCAGCAGCTCCCCCACAGGGTCTCATAATTCACCCCTCCACTTT
TRBV28	TRBD2	TRBJ2-2	14	CASLGLVGTGELFF	TGTGCCAGCCTGGGACTAGTAGGCACCGGGGAGCTGTTTTTT
TRBV10-3	TRBD1	TRBJ2-6	18	CAISPRQGGISGANVLTF	TGTGCCATCAGTCCCCGACAGGGGGGGATCTCTGGGGCCAACGTCCTGACTTTC
TRBV9	TRBD2	TRBJ2-7	15	CASSVGASGHYEQYF	TGTGCCAGCAGCGTAGGGGCTAGCGGGCACTACGAGCAGTACTTC
TRBV29-1	TRBD1	TRBJ1-3	14	CSVTGQNSGNTIYF	TGCAGCGTGACGGGACAGAACTCTGGAAACACCATATATTTT
TRBV6-4	NA	TRBJ2-1	14	CASSDSGDYNEQFF	TGTGCCAGCAGTGACTCGGGCGACTACAATGAGCAGTTCTTC
TRBV5-1	TRBD1	TRBJ1-3	15	CASSHRGDSGNTIYF	TGCGCCAGCAGCCACAGGGGAGACTCTGGAAACACCATATATTTT
TRBV10-3	NA	TRBJ1-1	12	CAISDTAPEAFF	TGTGCCATCAGTGACACAGCCCCTGAAGCTTTCTTT